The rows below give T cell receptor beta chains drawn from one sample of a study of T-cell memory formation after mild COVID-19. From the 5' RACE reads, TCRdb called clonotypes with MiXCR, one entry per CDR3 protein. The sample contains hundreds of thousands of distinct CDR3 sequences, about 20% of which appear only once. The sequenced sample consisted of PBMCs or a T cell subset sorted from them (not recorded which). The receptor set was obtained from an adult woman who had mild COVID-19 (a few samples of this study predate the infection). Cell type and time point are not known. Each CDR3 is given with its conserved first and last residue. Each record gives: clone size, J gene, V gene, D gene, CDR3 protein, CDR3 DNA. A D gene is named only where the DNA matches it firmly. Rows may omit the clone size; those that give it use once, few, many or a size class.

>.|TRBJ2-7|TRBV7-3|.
CASSDSGGSSEQYF
TGTGCCAGCAGCGATTCAGGAGGCTCGAGCGAGCAGTACTTC
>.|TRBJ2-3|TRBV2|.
CASTIVGQSTDTQYF
TGTGCCAGCACAATCGTCGGGCAGAGCACAGATACGCAGTATTTT
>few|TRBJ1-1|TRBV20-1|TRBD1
CSARSRQGLFTEAFF
TGCAGTGCTAGATCCCGACAGGGTCTGTTCACTGAAGCTTTCTTT
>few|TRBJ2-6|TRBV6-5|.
CASSYGGWGEGAYSSGANVLTF
TGTGCCAGCAGTTACGGGGGATGGGGCGAGGGAGCCTATAGCTCTGGGGCCAACGTCCTGACTTTC
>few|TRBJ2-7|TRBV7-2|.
CASSSLPRPSYEQYF
TGTGCCAGCAGCTCCCTTCCTCGGCCCTCCTACGAGCAGTACTTC
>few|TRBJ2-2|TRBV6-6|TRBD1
CASSHRGKTGELFF
TGTGCCAGCAGTCACAGGGGCAAGACCGGGGAGCTGTTTTTT
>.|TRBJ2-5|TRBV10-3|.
CAISETGTETQYF
TGTGCCATCAGTGAGACCGGGACAGAGACCCAGTACTTC
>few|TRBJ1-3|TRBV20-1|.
CSAGFSGNTIYF
TGCAGTGCTGGCTTCTCTGGAAACACCATATATTTT
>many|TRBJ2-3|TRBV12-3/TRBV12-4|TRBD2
CASSFSLAGTDTQYF
TGTGCCAGCAGTTTTTCACTAGCGGGCACAGATACGCAGTATTTT
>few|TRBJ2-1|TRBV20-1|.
CSAYYQGPEQFF
TGCAGTGCTTACTACCAGGGGCCTGAGCAGTTCTTC
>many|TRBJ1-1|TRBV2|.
CASSRAENTEAFF
TGTGCCAGCAGTAGGGCAGAGAACACTGAAGCTTTCTTT
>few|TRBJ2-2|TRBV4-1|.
CASSQLIGYVPTGELFF
TGCGCCAGCAGCCAACTGATCGGATACGTGCCCACCGGGGAGCTGTTTTTT
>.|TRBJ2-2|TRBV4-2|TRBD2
CASSQDIAGGNTGELFF
TGTGCCAGCAGCCAAGATATAGCGGGAGGGAACACCGGGGAGCTGTTTTTT
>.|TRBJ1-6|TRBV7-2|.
CASSLLADNSPLHF
TGTGCCAGCAGCTTACTCGCAGATAATTCACCCCTCCACTTT
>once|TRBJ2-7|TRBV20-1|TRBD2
CSASRLAGGYEQYF
TGCAGTGCTAGCCGACTAGCGGGGGGCTACGAGCAGTACTTC
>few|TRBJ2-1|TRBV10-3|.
CAISESLPSSYNEQFF
TGTGCCATCAGTGAGTCGCTACCGAGCTCCTACAATGAGCAGTTCTTC
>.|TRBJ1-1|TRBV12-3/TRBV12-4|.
CASSLSSGYTEAFF
TGTGCCAGCAGTTTGTCTTCAGGGTACACTGAAGCTTTCTTT
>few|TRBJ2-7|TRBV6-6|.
CASSYWSAAGPYEQYF
TGTGCCAGCAGTTACTGGAGTGCAGCTGGTCCCTACGAGCAGTACTTC
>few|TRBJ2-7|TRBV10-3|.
CAISEPGLSYEQYF
TGTGCCATCAGTGAGCCGGGGCTCTCCTACGAGCAGTACTTC